This passage covers 14 T cell receptor beta chains from one sample sequenced in a study of T cell changes during pregnancy in multiple sclerosis. This table comes from immunoSEQ multiplex PCR, and its TCRdb copy is limited to in-frame clones, with some not included. This table has 25,000 to 35,000 clones, roughly nine tenths appearing once. The sample was CD4+ T cells from peripheral blood mononuclear cells, taken in the second trimester of pregnancy. The receptors come from a female donor in good health, enrolled as a control in a pregnancy study.

This clone was found once. J is TRBJ2-7 and V is TRBV27; TRBD2 matches 12 bases. CDR1 is MNHEY and CDR2 is SMNVEV in the germline V gene (reference sequence). V shed 7 bases and J 6 bases; nucleotides not matched to a gene: 10. The CDR3 has 15 residues. This chain's CDR3 is CASTPTSGRRSEQYF. Written as DNA, the CDR3 is TGTGCCAGCACCCCTACTAGCGGGAGGAGGAGCGAGCAGTACTTC.

J is TRBJ1-1 and V is TRBV9; unclear D gene. The CDR3 consists of 17 residues. V was cut by 3 bases and J by 3 bases, with 21 bases left in between. CDR1 and CDR2 from the germline V gene are SGDLS and YYNGEE. CDR3 residues: CASSADPRVFEDTEAFF. In DNA, the CDR3 is TGTGCCAGCAGCGCCGACCCCCGGGTTTTTGAGGACACTGAAGCTTTCTTT.

The chain carries TRBV9 and TRBJ2-1, with TRBD1 matching 8 bases. CDR1 is SGDLS and CDR2 is YYNGEE in the germline V gene. V shed 2 bases, J shed 6 bases, and the junction held 7 bases outside the gene matches. The length of the CDR3 is 15 residues. The CDR3 loop is CASSVGDRYSNEQFF. DNA for the CDR3: TGTGCCAGCAGCGTTGGGGACAGGTACTCCAATGAGCAGTTCTTC.

V and J are TRBV5-1 and TRBJ2-1; 9 nucleotides agree with TRBD1. This CDR3 contains 17 residues. V lost 4 bases and J lost 5; bases outside the gene matches: 13. Germline assignment: CDR1 SGHRS and CDR2 YFSETQ. Written as DNA, the CDR3 is TGCGCCAGCAGCCAAGGCCCCGGGACAGGGAGGAACAATGAGCAGTTCTTC. The encoded protein is CASSQGPGTGRNNEQFF. Using reference TRBV5-1 and TRBJ2-1 for the parts outside the CDR3, the full variable domain is KAGVTQTPRYLIKTRGQQVTLSCSPISGHRSVSWYQQTPGQGLQFLFEYFSETQRNKGNFPGRFSGRQFSNSRSEMNVSTLELGDSALYLCASSQGPGTGRNNEQFFGPGTRLTVL.

J is TRBJ1-6 and V is TRBV27; perhaps TRBD1 as D (6 bases). V shed 6 bases and J shed 7 bases, with 16 bases lying between them. Germline assignment: CDR1 MNHEY and CDR2 SMNVEV (reference sequence). This CDR3 is built from 15 residues. The CDR3 spells CASRADRLTNSPLHF. The CDR3, as DNA: TGTGCCAGCAGAGCCGACAGGCTAACCAATTCACCCCTCCACTTT.

This clone appeared a single time. The chain combines TRBV30 with TRBJ2-7; tentatively, D is TRBD2 (6 bases). From germline, CDR1 is GTSNPN and CDR2 SVGIG (reference sequence). The CDR3 loop spans 11 amino acids. Deletions cut 7 bases from V and 1 base from J, with 8 bases between. CDR3 residues: CASGGSYEQYF. CDR3 bases: TGTGCCTCCGGAGGGTCCTACGAGCAGTACTTC.

CDR3 nucleotide sequence: TGCGCCAGCAGCCTCCCCGGCAGGGTAAGCTCCTACGAGCAGTACTTC. Translated: CASSLPGRVSSYEQYF. The chain recombines TRBV5-1 with TRBJ2-5; tentatively, D is TRBD1 (5 bases). The J call is uncertain, as TRBJ2-7 better fits the DNA end. Germline CDR1 and CDR2: SGHRS and YFSETQ. CDR3 length equals 16 residues.

This clone was found a few times. The chain is built from TRBV7-2 and TRBJ1-1, with TRBD1 as a possible D gene (6 bases). This CDR3 is 12 amino acids long. In germline, CDR1 is SGHTA, CDR2 FQGNSA. The V end lost 5 bases, the J end lost 6 bases, and 10 bases lay between the germline ends. The CDR3 DNA is TGTGCCAGCAGCCGCAGGGGTTCTGAAGCTTTCTTT. Translation gives CASSRRGSEAFF.

This rearrangement joins TRBV30 to TRBJ1-4; no reliable D call. The germline V gene encodes CDR1 GTSNPN and CDR2 SVGIG (reference sequence). V was clipped by 0 bases and J by 5 bases, with 13 bases between them. CDR3 length equals 15 residues. The CDR3 DNA reads as TGTGCCTGGAGTGTCAGCCCCAGAGGGAATGAAAAACTGTTTTTT. Translating it yields CAWSVSPRGNEKLFF.

The chain couples TRBV7-9 to TRBJ1-1; D remains unclear. CDR3 length equals 13 residues. CDR1 and CDR2 (germline): SEHNR, FQNEAQ (reference sequence). Trimming stripped 5 bases from V and 6 bases from J, with 13 bases between. The CDR3 DNA reads TGTGCCAGCAGCCCGGAGGGAAACGCTGAAGCTTTCTTT. Protein: CASSPEGNAEAFF.

The gene calls are TRBV18 and TRBJ2-3; 12 bases map to TRBD2. Germline CDR1 reads KGHSH; CDR2 reads LQKENI. The CDR3 totals 16 residues. J lost 8 bases, V lost 6 bases, and 12 bases had no gene match. The CDR3 here is CASSPPLAGGGGTQYF. Here the CDR3 DNA reads TGTGCCAGCTCTCCTCCCCTAGCGGGAGGGGGAGGTACGCAGTATTTT.

The CDR3 bases are TGTGCCATCCGGGACAGGACTGAAGCTTTCTTT. Amino acids: CAIRDRTEAFF. V is TRBV10-3 and J is TRBJ1-1; TRBD1 matches at 8 bases. V lost 8 bases to trimming and J lost 5 bases; unmatched junction nucleotides: 1. The length of the CDR3 is 11 residues. The germline V gene encodes CDR1 ENHRY and CDR2 SYGVKD.

The chain joins TRBV27 to TRBJ1-2; D ambiguous. Trimming removed 5 bases from V and 2 bases from J, with 9 bases in between. The CDR3 consists of 13 residues. Germline CDR1 MNHEY, CDR2 SMNVEV (reference sequence). The DNA of the CDR3 is TGTGCCAGCAGTCCCACCGAGAACTATGGCTACACCTTC. Encoded protein: CASSPTENYGYTF.

V gene TRBV11-2 combines with J gene TRBJ2-1, with D possibly being TRBD2 (7 bases). Trimming shortened V by 5 bases and J by 14 bases, and 22 bases separated the two germline ends. The V gene's germline CDR1 is SGHAT and CDR2 FQNNGV. This CDR3 comprises 14 residues. DNA for the CDR3: TGTGCCAGCAGCGCAACAATCGTGGGAGGGGGGGAGTTCTTC. Its protein is CASSATIVGGGEFF.